Listed below are T cell receptor beta chains from one sample, sequenced in a study of blood T cell repertoires in COVID-19. The assay was immunoSEQ multiplex PCR, and TCRdb's table has in-frame clones only and misses some. The table includes under 45,000 clones, around four fifths detected once. The sequenced sample was peripheral blood. These receptors were taken from a human donor in a cohort sampled during active COVID-19. Both conserved end residues are part of each CDR3. A D gene is named only where the DNA matches it firmly. Only part of the rows carry a size: once, few, many, or a class if the clone is expanded.

TRBV6-4	once	TRBD2	TRBJ2-1	TGTGCCAGCAGTGAACTTGGTGCTAGCGGGGGGGTTTACAATGAGCAGTTCTTC	CASSELGASGGVYNEQFF
TRBV11-2	.	.	TRBJ2-7	TGTGCCAGCAGCTCCGACAGAACCTACGAGCAGTACTTC	CASSSDRTYEQYF
TRBV11-3	.	TRBD2	TRBJ2-1	TGTGCCAGCAGCTTAGCCTCGACTAGCGGGAGGTTTACAAGGGAGCAGTTCTTC	CASSLASTSGRFTREQFF
TRBV7-3	once	.	TRBJ2-3	TGTGCCAGCAGCTTAACCATGACTAGCACAGATACGCAGTATTTT	CASSLTMTSTDTQYF
TRBV10-3	.	.	TRBJ2-7	TGTGTCATCCATTCCGGGACATCTATTTCCTACGAGCAGTACTTC	CVIHSGTSISYEQYF
TRBV3-1/TRBV3-2	.	TRBD1	TRBJ1-3	TGTGCCAGCAGCCAAACCTGGGACAGTCGGGACACCATATATTTT	CASSQTWDSRDTIYF
TRBV4-1	.	.	TRBJ2-3	TGCGCCAGCAGCCAAGAGATAGGGGGTCCCCGGGGAACAGATACGCAGTATTTT	CASSQEIGGPRGTDTQYF
TRBV28	.	TRBD1	TRBJ1-2	TGTGCCAGCTTACCCCCTCTTGGACAGGGAAGGGGCTACACCTTC	CASLPPLGQGRGYTF
TRBV19	.	TRBD1	TRBJ2-1	TGTGCCAGTAGTATTTCGACAGGGCTTGAGCAGTTCTTC	CASSISTGLEQFF
TRBV11-2	.	.	TRBJ1-3	TGTGCCAGCAGCTTCCAGGGGCAAAACACCATATATTTT	CASSFQGQNTIYF
TRBV3-1/TRBV3-2	.	.	TRBJ2-5	TGTGCCAGCAGCCAAGATAGCGGCCCTCCAAAGACCCAGTACTTC	CASSQDSGPPKTQYF
TRBV7-9	.	.	TRBJ1-2	TGTGCCAGCAGCTTTCTCGACTATGGCTACACCTTC	CASSFLDYGYTF
TRBV27	once	.	TRBJ1-2	TGTGCCAGCACTCCAGGGGACAATACCAACTATGGCTACACCTTC	CASTPGDNTNYGYTF